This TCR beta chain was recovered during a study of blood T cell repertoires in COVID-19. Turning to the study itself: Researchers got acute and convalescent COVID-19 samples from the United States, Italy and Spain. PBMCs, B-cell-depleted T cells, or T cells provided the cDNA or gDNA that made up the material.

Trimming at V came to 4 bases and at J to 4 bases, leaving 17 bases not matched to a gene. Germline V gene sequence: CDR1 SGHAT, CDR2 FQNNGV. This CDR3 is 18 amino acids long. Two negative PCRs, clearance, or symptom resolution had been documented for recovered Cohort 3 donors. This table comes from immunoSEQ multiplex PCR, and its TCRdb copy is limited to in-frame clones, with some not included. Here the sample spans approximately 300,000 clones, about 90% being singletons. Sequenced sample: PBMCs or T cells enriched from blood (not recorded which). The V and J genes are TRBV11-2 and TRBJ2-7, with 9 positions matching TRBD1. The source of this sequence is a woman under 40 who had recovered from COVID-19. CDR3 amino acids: CASSSINRRTGDSYEQYF. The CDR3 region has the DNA TGTGCCAGCAGCTCCATAAACAGGAGGACAGGGGACTCTTACGAGCAGTACTTC.